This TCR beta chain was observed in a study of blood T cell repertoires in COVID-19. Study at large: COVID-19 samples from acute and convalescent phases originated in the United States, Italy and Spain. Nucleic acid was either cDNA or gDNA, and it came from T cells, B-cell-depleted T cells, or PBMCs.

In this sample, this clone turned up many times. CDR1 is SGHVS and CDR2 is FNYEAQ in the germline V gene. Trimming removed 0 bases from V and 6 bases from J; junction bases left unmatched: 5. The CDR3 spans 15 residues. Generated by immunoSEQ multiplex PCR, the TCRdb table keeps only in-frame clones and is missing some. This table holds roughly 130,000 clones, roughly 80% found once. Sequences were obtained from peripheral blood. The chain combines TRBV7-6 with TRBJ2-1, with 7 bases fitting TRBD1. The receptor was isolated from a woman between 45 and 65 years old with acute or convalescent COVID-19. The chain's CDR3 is CASSLASGQVNEQFF. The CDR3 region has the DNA TGTGCCAGCAGCTTAGCGTCTGGACAGGTCAATGAGCAGTTCTTC.